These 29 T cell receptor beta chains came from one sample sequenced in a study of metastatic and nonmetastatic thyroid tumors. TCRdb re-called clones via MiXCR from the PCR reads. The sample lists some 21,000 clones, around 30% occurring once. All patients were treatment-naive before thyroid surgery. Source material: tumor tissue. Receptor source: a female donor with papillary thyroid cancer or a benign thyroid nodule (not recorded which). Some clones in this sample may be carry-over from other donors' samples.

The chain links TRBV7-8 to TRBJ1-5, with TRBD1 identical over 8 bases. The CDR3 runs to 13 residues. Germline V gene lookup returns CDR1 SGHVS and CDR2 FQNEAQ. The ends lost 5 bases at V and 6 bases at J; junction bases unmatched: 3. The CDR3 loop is CASSLQGGQPQHF. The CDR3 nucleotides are TGTGCCAGCAGCCTACAGGGGGGTCAGCCCCAGCATTTT.

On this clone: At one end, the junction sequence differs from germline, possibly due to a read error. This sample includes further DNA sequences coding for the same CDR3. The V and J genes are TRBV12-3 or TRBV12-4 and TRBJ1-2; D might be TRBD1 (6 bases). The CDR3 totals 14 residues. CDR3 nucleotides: TGTGCGAGCAGGGGCCCGGGAGGTGTCTATGGCTACACCTTC. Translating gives CASRGPGGVYGYTF.

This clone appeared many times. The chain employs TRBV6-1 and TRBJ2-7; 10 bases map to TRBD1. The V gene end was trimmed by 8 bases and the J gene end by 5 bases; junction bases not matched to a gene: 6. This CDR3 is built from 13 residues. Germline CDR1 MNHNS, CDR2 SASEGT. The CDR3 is CASRRDRGHEQYF. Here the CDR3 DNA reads TGTGCCAGCCGACGGGACAGGGGACACGAGCAGTACTTC.

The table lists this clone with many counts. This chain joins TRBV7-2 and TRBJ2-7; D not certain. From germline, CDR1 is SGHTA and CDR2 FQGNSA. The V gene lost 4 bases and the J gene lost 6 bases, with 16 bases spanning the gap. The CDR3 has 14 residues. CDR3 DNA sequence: TGTGCCAGCAGCTCCGCATCCGCGCCCCGCGAGCAGTACTTC. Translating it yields CASSSASAPREQYF. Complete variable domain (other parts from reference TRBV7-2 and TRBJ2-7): GAGVSQSPSNKVTEKGKDVELRCDPISGHTALYWYRQSLGQGLEFLIYFQGNSAPDKSGLPSDRFSAERTGGSVSTLTIQRTQQEDSAVYLCASSSASAPREQYFGPGTRLTVT.

CDR3 loop: CAIYGARPKDEQFF. The DNA of the CDR3 is TGTGCCATCTATGGGGCTAGGCCGAAGGATGAGCAGTTCTTC. The rearrangement joins TRBV10-3 to TRBJ2-1; tentatively, D is TRBD1 (5 bases). The germline CDR1 and CDR2 sequences are ENHRY and SYGVKD. This CDR3 region has 14 residues. Trimming cost V 8 bases and J 8 bases, with 19 bases left between them.

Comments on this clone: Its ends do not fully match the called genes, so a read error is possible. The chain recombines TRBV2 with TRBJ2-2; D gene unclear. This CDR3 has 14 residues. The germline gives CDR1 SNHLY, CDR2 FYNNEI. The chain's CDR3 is CVSSESSNTGELFF. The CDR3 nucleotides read TGTGTCAGCAGTGAGTCCTCGAACACCGGGGAGCTGTTTTTT. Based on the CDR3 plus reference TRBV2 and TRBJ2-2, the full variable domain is EPEVTQTPSHQVTQMGQEVILRCVPISNHLYFYWYRQILGQKVEFLVSFYNNEISEKSEIFDDQFSVERPDGSNFTLKIRSTKLEDSAMYFCVSSESSNTGELFFGEGSRLTVL.

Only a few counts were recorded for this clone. CDR3 in amino acids: CASSRSDLTGELFF. The CDR3, as DNA: TGTGCCAGTAGTCGGTCAGACCTCACCGGGGAGCTGTTTTTT. The chain combines TRBV19 with TRBJ2-2; D remains unclear. Looked up from germline, CDR1 is LNHDA and CDR2 is SQIVND (reference sequence). V was shortened by 5 bases and J by 4 bases, with 11 bases between the two germline ends. The CDR3 extends over 14 amino acids. Supplemented by reference TRBV19 and TRBJ2-2, the full variable domain reads DGGITQSPKYLFRKEGQNVTLSCEQNLNHDAMYWYRQDPGQGLRLIYYSQIVNDFQKGDIAEGYSVSREKKESFPLTVTSAQKNPTAFYLCASSRSDLTGELFFGEGSRLTVL.

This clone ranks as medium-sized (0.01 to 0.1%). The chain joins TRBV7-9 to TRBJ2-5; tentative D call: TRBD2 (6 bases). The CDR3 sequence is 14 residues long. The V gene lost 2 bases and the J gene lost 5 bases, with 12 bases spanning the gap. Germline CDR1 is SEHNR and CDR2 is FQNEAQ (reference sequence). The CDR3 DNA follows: TGTGCCAGCAGCTTATGGGGGGTTGAGGAGACCCAGTACTTC. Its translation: CASSLWGVEETQYF.

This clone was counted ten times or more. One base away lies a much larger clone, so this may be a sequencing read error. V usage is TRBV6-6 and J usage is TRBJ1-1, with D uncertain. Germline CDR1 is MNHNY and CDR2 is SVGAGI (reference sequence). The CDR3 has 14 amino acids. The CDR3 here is CASSYSLMNTKAFF. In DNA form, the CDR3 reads TGTGCCAGCAGTTACTCGTTGATGAACACTAAAGCTTTCTTT.

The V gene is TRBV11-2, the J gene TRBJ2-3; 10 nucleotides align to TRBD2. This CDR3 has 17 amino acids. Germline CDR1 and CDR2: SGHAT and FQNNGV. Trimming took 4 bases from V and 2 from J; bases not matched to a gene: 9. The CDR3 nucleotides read TGTGCCAGCAGCTCGGGACTAGCGTGTTTACTCACAGATACGCAGTATTTT. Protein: CASSSGLACLLTDTQYF.

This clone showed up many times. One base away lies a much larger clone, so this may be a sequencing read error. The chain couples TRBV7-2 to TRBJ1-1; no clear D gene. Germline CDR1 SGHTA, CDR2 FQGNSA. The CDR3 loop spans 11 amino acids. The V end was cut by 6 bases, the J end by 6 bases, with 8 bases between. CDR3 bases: TGTGCCAGCAGTCTGTGTCCTGAAGCTTTCTTT. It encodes CASSLCPEAFF.

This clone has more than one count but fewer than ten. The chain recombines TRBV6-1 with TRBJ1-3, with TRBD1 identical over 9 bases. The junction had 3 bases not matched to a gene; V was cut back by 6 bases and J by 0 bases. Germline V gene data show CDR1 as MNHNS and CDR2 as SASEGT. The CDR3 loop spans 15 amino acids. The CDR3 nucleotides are TGTGCCAGCAGACAGGGGGCCTTCTCTGGAAACACCATATATTTT. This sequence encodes CASRQGAFSGNTIYF.

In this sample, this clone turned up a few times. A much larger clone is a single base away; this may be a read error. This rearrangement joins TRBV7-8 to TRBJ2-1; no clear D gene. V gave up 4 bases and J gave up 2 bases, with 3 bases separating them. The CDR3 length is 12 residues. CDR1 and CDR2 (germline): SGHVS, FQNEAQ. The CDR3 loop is CASSSTYNEQFF. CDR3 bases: TGTGCCAGCAGCTCGACCTACAATGAGCAGTTCTTC.

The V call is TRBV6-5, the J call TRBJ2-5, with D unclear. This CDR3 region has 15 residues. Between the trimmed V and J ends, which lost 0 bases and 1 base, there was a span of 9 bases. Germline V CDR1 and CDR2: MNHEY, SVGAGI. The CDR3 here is CASSYSPSRQETQYF. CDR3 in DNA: TGTGCCAGCAGTTACTCCCCGTCGCGCCAAGAGACCCAGTACTTC.

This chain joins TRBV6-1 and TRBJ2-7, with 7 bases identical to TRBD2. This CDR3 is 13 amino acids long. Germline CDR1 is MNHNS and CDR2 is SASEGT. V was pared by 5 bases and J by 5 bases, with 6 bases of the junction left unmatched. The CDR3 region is CASSQREGNEQYF. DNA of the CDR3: TGTGCCAGCAGTCAAAGGGAGGGAAACGAGCAGTACTTC.

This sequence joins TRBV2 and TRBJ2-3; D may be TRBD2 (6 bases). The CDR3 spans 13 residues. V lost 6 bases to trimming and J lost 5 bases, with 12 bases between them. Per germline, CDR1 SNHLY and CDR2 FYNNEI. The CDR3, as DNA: TGTGCCAGCAGGGAGACGGAGGGAGATACGCAGTATTTT. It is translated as CASRETEGDTQYF.

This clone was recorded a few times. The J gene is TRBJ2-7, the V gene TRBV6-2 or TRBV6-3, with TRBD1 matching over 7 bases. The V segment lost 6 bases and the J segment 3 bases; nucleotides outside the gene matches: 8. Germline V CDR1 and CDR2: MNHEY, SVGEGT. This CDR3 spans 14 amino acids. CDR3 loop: CASRPGSGGYEQYF. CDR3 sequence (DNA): TGTGCCAGCAGACCTGGGTCAGGGGGCTACGAGCAGTACTTC.

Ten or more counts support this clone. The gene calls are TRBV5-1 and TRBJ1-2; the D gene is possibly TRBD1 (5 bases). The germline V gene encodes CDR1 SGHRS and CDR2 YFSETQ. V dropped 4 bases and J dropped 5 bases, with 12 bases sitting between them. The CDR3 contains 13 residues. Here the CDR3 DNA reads TGCGCCAGCAGCGTCGGGGGTTTGTATGGCTACACCTTC. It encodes CASSVGGLYGYTF.

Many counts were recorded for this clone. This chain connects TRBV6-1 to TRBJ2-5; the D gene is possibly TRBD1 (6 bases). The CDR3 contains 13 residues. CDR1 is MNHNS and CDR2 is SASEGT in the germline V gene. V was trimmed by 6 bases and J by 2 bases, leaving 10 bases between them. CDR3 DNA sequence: TGTGCCAGCAGCTTCGGACAGCAAGAGACCCAGTACTTC. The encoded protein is CASSFGQQETQYF.

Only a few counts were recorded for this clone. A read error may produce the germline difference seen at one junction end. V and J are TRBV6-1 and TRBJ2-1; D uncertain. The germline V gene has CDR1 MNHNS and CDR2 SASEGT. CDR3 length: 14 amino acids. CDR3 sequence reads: CASMKRISYSEQFF. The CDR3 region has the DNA TGTGCCAGCATGAAGAGGATCTCCTACAGTGAGCAGTTCTTC.

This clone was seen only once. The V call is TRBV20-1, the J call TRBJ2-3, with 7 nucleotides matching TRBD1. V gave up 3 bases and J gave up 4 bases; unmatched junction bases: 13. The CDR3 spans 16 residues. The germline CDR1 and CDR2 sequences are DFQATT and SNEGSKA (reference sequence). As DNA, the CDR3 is TGCAGTGCTAGGGGTGTGGAGACAGGGAGTTCAGATACGCAGTATTTT. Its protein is CSARGVETGSSDTQYF.

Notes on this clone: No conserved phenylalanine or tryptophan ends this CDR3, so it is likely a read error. As DNA, the CDR3 is TGTGCCAGCTCACCCGGGCAGGGGGCTAACTATGGCTACACCCTC. It is translated as CASSPGQGANYGYTL. The chain carries TRBV18 and TRBJ1-2; 7 bases are a match to TRBD1. The CDR3 is 15 residues long. With V trimmed by 3 bases and J by 0 bases, 4 bases remained unmatched. Germline values: CDR1 KGHSH, CDR2 LQKENI.

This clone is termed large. CDR3 protein: CSALFNEQFF. CDR3 nucleotides: TGCAGTGCCCTTTTCAATGAGCAGTTCTTC. The chain uses TRBV20-1 and TRBJ2-1; D call uncertain. The CDR3 spans 10 residues. V was cut by 6 bases and J by 6 bases, with 6 bases left in between. CDR1 is DFQATT and CDR2 is SNEGSKA in the germline V gene (reference sequence).

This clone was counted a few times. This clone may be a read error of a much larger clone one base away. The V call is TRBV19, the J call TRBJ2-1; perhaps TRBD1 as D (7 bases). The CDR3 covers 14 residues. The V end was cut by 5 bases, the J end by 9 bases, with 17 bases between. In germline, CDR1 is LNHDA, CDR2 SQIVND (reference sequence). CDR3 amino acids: CASSGTAGAGEQFF. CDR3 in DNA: TGTGCCAGTAGTGGGACAGCGGGCGCCGGTGAGCAGTTCTTC.

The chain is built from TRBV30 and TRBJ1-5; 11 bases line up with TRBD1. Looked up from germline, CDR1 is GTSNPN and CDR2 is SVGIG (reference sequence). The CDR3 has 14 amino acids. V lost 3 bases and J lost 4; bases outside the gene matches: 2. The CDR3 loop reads CAWSGTGGNQPQHF. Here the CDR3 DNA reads TGTGCCTGGAGCGGGACAGGGGGAAATCAGCCCCAGCATTTT.

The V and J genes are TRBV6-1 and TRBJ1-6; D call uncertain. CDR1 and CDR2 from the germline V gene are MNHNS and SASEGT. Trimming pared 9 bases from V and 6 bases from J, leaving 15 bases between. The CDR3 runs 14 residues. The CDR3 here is CARRAKGINSPLHF. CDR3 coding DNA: TGTGCCAGAAGGGCCAAAGGGATTAATTCACCCCTCCACTTT.

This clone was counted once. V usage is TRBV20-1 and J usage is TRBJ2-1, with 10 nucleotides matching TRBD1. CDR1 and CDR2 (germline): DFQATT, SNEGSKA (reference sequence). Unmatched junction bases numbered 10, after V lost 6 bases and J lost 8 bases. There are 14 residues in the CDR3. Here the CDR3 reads CSARGQGKQDEQFF. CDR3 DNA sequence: TGCAGTGCCCGGGGACAGGGGAAGCAGGATGAGCAGTTCTTC.

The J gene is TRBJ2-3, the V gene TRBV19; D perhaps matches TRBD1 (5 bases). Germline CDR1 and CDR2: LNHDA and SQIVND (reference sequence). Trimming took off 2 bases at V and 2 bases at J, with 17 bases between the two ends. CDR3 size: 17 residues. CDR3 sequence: CASSICLTVPYTDTQYF. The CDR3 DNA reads TGTGCCAGTAGTATATGTCTGACAGTACCCTACACAGATACGCAGTATTTT. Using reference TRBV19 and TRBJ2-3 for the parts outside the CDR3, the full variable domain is DGGITQSPKYLFRKEGQNVTLSCEQNLNHDAMYWYRQDPGQGLRLIYYSQIVNDFQKGDIAEGYSVSREKKESFPLTVTSAQKNPTAFYLCASSICLTVPYTDTQYFGPGTRLTVL.

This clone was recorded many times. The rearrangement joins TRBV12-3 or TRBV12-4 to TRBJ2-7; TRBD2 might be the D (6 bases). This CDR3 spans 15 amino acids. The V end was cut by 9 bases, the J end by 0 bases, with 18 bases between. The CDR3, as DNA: TGTGCCAGACGCTGCGGGACTGCCCGCTCCTACGAGCAGTACTTC. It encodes CARRCGTARSYEQYF.